A selection of T cell receptor beta chains follows, all from one sample in a study of T cell responses to AZD1222 COVID-19 vaccine. Clones were read by immunoSEQ multiplex PCR, and TCRdb kept only the in-frame ones, dropping some. Among about 160,000 clones listed, 94% were seen once. Sequenced material: peripheral blood, taken on day 0 of AZD1222 vaccination. Receptor source: an adult in good health. The CDR3 runs from the conserved cysteine through the conserved F or W. The order of the fields is D gene, V gene, clone size, J gene, CDR3 protein, CDR3 DNA. The D gene is left open where the match is weak. Clone size is not always given. Where it is, it says once, few, many or a class for expanded clones.

>NA|TRBV28|NA|TRBJ1-2
CASSLIYDRSPTYGYTF
TGTGCCAGCAGTTTAATTTACGACAGGTCCCCTACCTATGGCTACACCTTC
>TRBD2|TRBV6-5|NA|TRBJ2-3
CASRFLAGWTDTQYF
TGTGCCAGCAGATTTTTAGCGGGTTGGACAGATACGCAGTATTTT
>NA|TRBV27|NA|TRBJ1-4
CASRRTFRLEKLFF
TGTGCCAGCAGAAGGACGTTCCGCTTAGAAAAACTGTTTTTT
>NA|TRBV6-2/TRBV6-3|once|TRBJ1-1
CASSYVGPYTEAFF
TGTGCCAGCAGTTACGTGGGACCGTACACTGAAGCTTTCTTT
>NA|TRBV2|NA|TRBJ2-1
CASSDDRSGGGQFF
TGTGCCAGCAGTGACGACAGGTCCGGAGGGGGGCAGTTCTTC
>TRBD1|TRBV2|NA|TRBJ1-5
CASSKTGMYQPQHF
TGTGCCAGCAGTAAGACAGGGATGTATCAGCCCCAGCATTTT
>NA|TRBV12-3/TRBV12-4|NA|TRBJ1-2
CASTWGPEGYTF
TGTGCCAGCACCTGGGGCCCGGAGGGCTACACCTTC
>NA|TRBV23-1|few|TRBJ1-5
CASSQFSNQPQHF
TGCGCCAGCAGTCAATTTAGCAATCAGCCCCAGCATTTT
>NA|TRBV2|NA|TRBJ1-1
CASKGQLLNTEAFF
TGTGCCAGCAAAGGACAGCTACTGAACACTGAAGCTTTCTTT
>NA|TRBV5-4|NA|TRBJ2-2
CASSKIAANTGELFF
TGTGCCAGCAGCAAAATAGCGGCTAACACCGGGGAGCTGTTTTTT
>NA|TRBV9|once|TRBJ1-5
CASSVGGGNQPQHF
TGTGCCAGCAGCGTAGGAGGCGGCAATCAGCCCCAGCATTTT
>TRBD1|TRBV4-1|NA|TRBJ1-1
CASSHPGQGNTEAFF
TGCGCCAGCAGCCACCCGGGACAGGGAAACACTGAAGCTTTCTTT
>TRBD1|TRBV2|once|TRBJ1-4
CASRIGTGATTNEKLFF
TGTGCCAGCAGGATCGGGACAGGGGCTACAACTAATGAAAAACTGTTTTTT
>NA|TRBV3-1/TRBV3-2|NA|TRBJ1-3
CASSQDRVGNTIYF
TGTGCCAGCAGCCAAGACAGGGTTGGAAACACCATATATTTT
>NA|TRBV10-3|NA|TRBJ1-3
CAIKPGNSGNTIYF
TGTGCCATCAAACCCGGGAACTCTGGAAACACCATATATTTT
>TRBD1|TRBV5-1|NA|TRBJ1-1
CASSSGGPEAFF
TGCGCCAGCAGCTCAGGGGGCCCTGAAGCTTTCTTT
>TRBD1|TRBV28|NA|TRBJ1-1
CASSTGTGWTEAFF
TGTGCCAGCAGTACCGGGACAGGGTGGACTGAAGCTTTCTTT
>TRBD1|TRBV7-9|NA|TRBJ2-6
CAIRLGQGSGANVLTF
TGTGCCATCAGGCTGGGACAGGGCTCTGGGGCCAACGTCCTGACTTTC
>NA|TRBV5-1|NA|TRBJ1-1
CASSGSQRGRGTEAFF
TGCGCCAGCAGCGGCTCCCAGCGGGGGCGCGGTACTGAAGCTTTCTTT
>NA|TRBV30|NA|TRBJ2-1
CAGRLDPYNEQFF
TGTGCCGGTAGACTAGACCCCTACAATGAGCAGTTCTTC
>NA|TRBV5-1|NA|TRBJ2-5
CASSLGPIQGGSETQYF
TGCGCCAGCAGCTTGGGCCCAATTCAGGGGGGTTCGGAGACCCAGTACTTC
>TRBD1|TRBV6-2/TRBV6-3|once|TRBJ1-1
CASSYSVQGQQNTEAFF
TGTGCCAGCAGTTACTCCGTACAGGGGCAACAGAACACTGAAGCTTTCTTT
>NA|TRBV5-1|NA|TRBJ1-2
CASSLDRDGYTF
TGCGCCAGCAGCTTGGACAGGGACGGCTACACCTTC
>NA|TRBV10-2|NA|TRBJ2-2
CASSEQGPNTGELFF
TGCGCCAGCAGTGAACAGGGCCCGAACACCGGGGAGCTGTTTTTT
>TRBD2|TRBV5-1|NA|TRBJ2-1
CASSSIAGGVYNEQFF
TGCGCCAGCAGCTCCATAGCGGGAGGCGTCTACAATGAGCAGTTCTTC
>NA|TRBV5-1|NA|TRBJ1-6
CASSFAVYSPLHF
TGCGCCAGCAGCTTCGCAGTTTATTCACCCCTCCACTTT
>NA|TRBV18|NA|TRBJ2-5
CASSLAQETQYF
TGTGCCAGCTCACTCGCCCAAGAGACCCAGTACTTC
>NA|TRBV24-1|NA|TRBJ2-4
CATSDHKTGQGGNIQYF
TGTGCCACCAGTGACCATAAAACAGGGCAAGGGGGAAACATTCAGTACTTC
>TRBD1|TRBV18|NA|TRBJ1-1
CASSSGQVPNTEAFF
TGTGCCAGCTCATCCGGACAGGTTCCCAACACTGAAGCTTTCTTT
>NA|TRBV7-2|NA|TRBJ1-1
CASSLGISNTEAFF
TGTGCCAGCAGCTTAGGGATCTCGAACACTGAAGCTTTCTTT
>TRBD2|TRBV6-5|NA|TRBJ2-3
CASNPSAGAGDTQYF
TGTGCCAGCAATCCCTCAGCGGGAGCGGGAGATACGCAGTATTTT
>TRBD1|TRBV15|NA|TRBJ2-1
CATSRDRGTGTYYEQFF
TGTGCCACCAGCAGAGATCGAGGGACAGGGACATACTATGAGCAGTTCTTC
>NA|TRBV6-5|NA|TRBJ1-5
CASSYSGGSSPQHF
TGTGCCAGCAGTTACTCTGGAGGTTCCAGTCCCCAGCATTTT
>TRBD2|TRBV2|NA|TRBJ2-2
CASSEGTSGGHGELFF
TGTGCCAGCAGTGAAGGGACTAGCGGGGGTCACGGGGAGCTGTTTTTT
>TRBD1|TRBV7-8|NA|TRBJ1-4
CASGDDRGLDEKLFF
TGTGCCAGCGGGGACGACAGGGGTTTAGATGAAAAACTGTTTTTT
>NA|TRBV5-1|once|TRBJ2-3
CASSWYIGPSPASTDTQYF
TGCGCCAGCAGCTGGTACATTGGACCATCGCCCGCCAGCACAGATACGCAGTATTTT
>TRBD1|TRBV5-6|NA|TRBJ1-2
CASSRDRINYGYTF
TGTGCCAGCAGCCGGGACAGAATTAACTATGGCTACACCTTC
>NA|TRBV7-3|once|TRBJ2-2
CASSLQGIRNTGELFF
TGTGCCAGCAGCTTACAGGGAATCCGAAACACCGGGGAGCTGTTTTTT
>TRBD2|TRBV7-8|NA|TRBJ2-3
CASSQQPLGTISTDTQYF
TGTGCCAGCAGCCAACAGCCGCTTGGGACTATCTCCACAGATACGCAGTATTTT
>TRBD1|TRBV28|once|TRBJ1-2
CASSLKGAGYGYTF
TGTGCCAGCAGTTTAAAGGGGGCGGGCTATGGCTACACCTTC
>TRBD1|TRBV24-1|NA|TRBJ2-1
CATSDRGETGGNEQFF
TGTGCCACCAGTGATCGTGGGGAGACAGGGGGCAATGAGCAGTTCTTC
>NA|TRBV28|NA|TRBJ1-3
CASSPSGGTGNTIYF
TGTGCCAGCAGCCCCAGTGGGGGTACTGGAAACACCATATATTTT
>TRBD1|TRBV7-2|NA|TRBJ1-2
CASSEDRTNYGYTF
TGTGCCAGCAGCGAGGACAGGACTAACTATGGCTACACCTTC
>TRBD2|TRBV6-1|NA|TRBJ2-3
CASSEFAGGVTDTQYF
TGTGCCAGCAGTGAATTCGCGGGAGGAGTCACAGATACGCAGTATTTT
>NA|TRBV29-1|NA|TRBJ1-4
CSVGPLEAGDEKLFF
TGCAGCGTTGGCCCCCTCGAGGCAGGTGATGAAAAACTGTTTTTT
>NA|TRBV5-4|NA|TRBJ2-2
CASSLVLDGGELFF
TGTGCCAGCAGCTTGGTTCTAGATGGCGGGGAGCTGTTTTTT
>TRBD2|TRBV5-6|NA|TRBJ2-3
CASSFFFLAGSTDTQYF
TGTGCCAGCAGCTTTTTCTTCCTAGCGGGGTCCACAGATACGCAGTATTTT
>NA|TRBV9|NA|TRBJ2-3
CASSVSANTDTQYF
TGTGCCAGCAGCGTTAGCGCGAACACAGATACGCAGTATTTT
>TRBD1|TRBV11-2|NA|TRBJ1-2
CASSLEQGRDGYTF
TGTGCCAGCAGCTTAGAACAGGGGAGGGATGGCTACACCTTC
>TRBD2|TRBV7-9|NA|TRBJ2-3
CASSPSGGDADTQYF
TGTGCCAGCAGCCCCAGCGGGGGAGACGCAGATACGCAGTATTTT
>NA|TRBV3-1/TRBV3-2|NA|TRBJ1-4
CASSRTATNEKLFF
TGTGCCAGCAGCCGGACAGCAACTAATGAAAAACTGTTTTTT
>NA|TRBV28|NA|TRBJ1-1
CASSLWTARNTEAFF
TGTGCCAGCAGTTTATGGACAGCGCGTAACACTGAAGCTTTCTTT
>NA|TRBV3-1/TRBV3-2|once|TRBJ2-1
CASSQEQFNEQFF
TGTGCCAGCAGCCAAGAACAGTTCAATGAGCAGTTCTTC
>NA|TRBV24-1|NA|TRBJ2-1
CATSDPPGESNSYNEQFF
TGTGCCACCAGTGATCCGCCGGGGGAGTCGAACTCCTACAATGAGCAGTTCTTC
>TRBD2|TRBV28|NA|TRBJ2-3
CASSSLGTSGGVTDTQYF
TGTGCCAGCAGTTCACTTGGGACTAGCGGGGGGGTCACAGATACGCAGTATTTT
>NA|TRBV27|NA|TRBJ1-6
CASSFQEYSPLHF
TGTGCCAGCAGTTTTCAGGAGTATTCACCCCTCCACTTT
>NA|TRBV27|NA|TRBJ2-1
CASRNLGRSYNEQFF
TGTGCCAGCAGGAACCTAGGAAGGAGCTACAATGAGCAGTTCTTC
>NA|TRBV5-1|NA|TRBJ1-2
CASSLVSVETYGYTF
TGCGCCAGCAGCTTGGTTAGTGTGGAGACCTATGGCTACACCTTC